Following are 13 T cell receptor beta chains from one sample sequenced in a study of tissue T cells after allogeneic stem cell transplantation. Sequenced by immunoSEQ multiplex PCR; TCRdb stores in-frame clones only, minus some. The sample shows approximately 45,000 clones, over 70% of them seen only once. The material sequenced was sorted cells pooled from one or two spleens. Receptors originate from a pool of C57BL/6 mice in good health.

Concerning this clone itself: Here the gene names and germline are mouse. The CDR3 end lies 1 residue beyond the end of the read and is filled in from the germline J gene. The rearrangement joins TRBV13-2 to TRBJ2-7, with 7 nucleotides matching TRBD1. Germline V gene sequence: CDR1 NNHNN, CDR2 SYGAGS (reference sequence). V lost 1 base to trimming and J lost 2 bases; unmatched junction nucleotides: 0. CDR3 length: 13 amino acids. Here the CDR3 reads CASGDQGAYEQYF. CDR3 DNA (partial): TGTGCCAGCGGTGATCAGGGGGCCTATGAACAGTAC.

A word on this clone: Germline and genes: mouse. The read gets to within 1 residue of the CDR3 end, and the germline J gene fills in the rest. The chain joins TRBV19 to TRBJ2-5; D might be TRBD1 (5 bases). With 1 base removed from V and 1 base from J, the gap between germline ends came to 7 bases. Germline CDR1 FNHDT, CDR2 SITEND (reference sequence). The CDR3 length is 14 residues. CDR3 DNA, as far as it was read: TGTGCCAGCAGTATAAGCAGGGACCAAGACACCCAGTAC. This sequence encodes CASSISRDQDTQY. The full CDR3 reads CASSISRDQDTQYF.

Points on this clone: The listed genes are named as in mouse. The sequenced fragment ends 1 residue before the CDR3 boundary, so the rest is inferred from the germline J gene. This chain connects TRBV12-2 to TRBJ2-5; TRBD2 agrees at 11 bases. Germline assignment: CDR1 SGHLS and CDR2 HYDKME. The V gene end was trimmed by 4 bases and the J gene end by 2 bases; junction bases not matched to a gene: 4. This CDR3 region has 15 residues. CDR3 in amino acids: CASSRDWGSQDTQYF. The sequenced part of the CDR3 DNA is TGTGCCAGCTCCCGGGACTGGGGGAGCCAAGACACCCAGTAC.

This clone appeared a single time. Genes and germline are mouse. The read gets to within 1 residue of the CDR3 end, and the germline J gene fills in the rest. V usage is TRBV13-2 and J usage is TRBJ2-5; D assignment may be TRBD1 or TRBD2 (5 bases each). Trimming shortened V by 4 bases and J by 1 base, and 7 bases separated the two germline ends. CDR1 is NNHNN and CDR2 is SYGAGS in the germline V gene (reference sequence). The CDR3 is 13 residues long. CDR3 sequence reads: CASGPGHQDTQYF. The CDR3 DNA, read in part, is TGTGCCAGCGGTCCGGGACACCAAGACACCCAGTAC.

On this clone itself: The genes are named according to mouse. The CDR3 here is CAWSLAGGGQDTQYF. CDR3 bases read: TGTGCCTGGAGTCTAGCAGGGGGAGGCCAAGACACCCAGTAC. V and J are TRBV31 and TRBJ2-5; TRBD1 aligns across 7 bases. The CDR3 is cut off 1 residue early in the read; its end comes from the germline J gene. V dropped 0 bases and J dropped 2; count of bases not matched to a gene: 5. Germline-derived CDR1 and CDR2 are GKSSPN and SITVG. CDR3 length equals 15 residues.

Concerning this clone itself: The genes and germline here are from mouse. Here the CDR3 reads CASSLIGQNTEVFF. The CDR3 DNA, read in part, is TGTGCTAGCAGTTTAATCGGACAAAACACAGAAGTCTTC. The chain is built from TRBV29 and TRBJ1-1, with D maybe TRBD1 (5 bases). The read falls 1 residue short of the CDR3 end, and the missing part is taken from the germline J gene. Germline loops: CDR1 MSHET, CDR2 SYDVDS. Deletions cut 2 bases from V and 1 base from J, with 8 bases between. CDR3 size: 14 residues.

This clone has only one observation. Each gene name is a mouse one. From the germline J gene comes the end of the CDR3, since the read stops 1 residue before it. The gene calls are TRBV13-3 and TRBJ2-3; 8 bases are a match to TRBD1. Trimming took 5 bases from V and 5 from J; bases not matched to a gene: 10. Germline V gene lookup returns CDR1 NNHDY and CDR2 SYVADS. The CDR3 consists of 15 residues. The CDR3: CASSLPRGREETLYF. The sequenced CDR3 bases are TGTGCCAGCAGCCTCCCCAGGGGGCGAGAAGAAACGCTGTAT.

Of note for this clone: Gene names are the mouse ones. Partial CDR3 DNA: TGTGCCAACCGGGACAATCTAAACACCGGGCAGCTCTAC. This sequence encodes CANRDNLNTGQLY. In full, the CDR3 is CANRDNLNTGQLYF. The chain employs TRBV13-2 and TRBJ2-2, with TRBD1 as a possible D gene (6 bases). The CDR3 end lies 1 residue beyond the end of the read and is filled in from the germline J gene. This CDR3 spans 14 amino acids. V was shortened by 9 bases and J by 1 base, with 13 bases between the two germline ends. CDR1 NNHNN and CDR2 SYGAGS come from the germline V gene (reference sequence).

Concerning this clone: Gene names follow the mouse nomenclature. The DNA ends 1 residue before the CDR3 does, and the rest of the CDR3 is filled in from the germline J gene. This chain uses TRBV20 with TRBJ1-2, with a weak D call TRBD1 (5 bases). The V gene lost 2 bases and the J gene lost 1 base, with 11 bases spanning the gap. CDR1 GFQATS and CDR2 STVNSAI come from the germline V gene. There are 14 residues in the CDR3. The DNA read from the CDR3 is TGTGGTGCTAGGCCAGGGTGGGGAAACTCCGACTACACC. Protein product: CGARPGWGNSDYT. The full CDR3 sequence reads CGARPGWGNSDYTF.

This clone appeared a few times. The genes are named according to mouse. Read coverage stops 1 residue before the CDR3 terminus; the germline J gene supplies the remainder. The chain links TRBV31 to TRBJ2-3, with a weak D call TRBD1 (6 bases). The CDR3 extends over 13 amino acids. V lost 6 bases and J 0 bases, leaving 10 bases between the germline ends. Per the germline V gene, CDR1 is GKSSPN and CDR2 is SITVG. The covered CDR3 bases are TGTGCCTGCCGGGACATTAGTGCAGAAACGCTGTAT. Encoded protein: CACRDISAETLY. In full, the CDR3 is CACRDISAETLYF.

Regarding this clone: Gene names follow the mouse nomenclature. Sequencing ends 1 residue short of the CDR3 end; the germline J gene provides the rest. V and J are TRBV15 and TRBJ2-7; D not certain. The CDR3 length is 10 residues. V was shortened by 3 bases and J by 3 bases, with 0 bases between the two germline ends. CDR1 SGHND and CDR2 FRSKSL come from the germline V gene. CDR3 sequence: CASSFYEQYF. The sequenced CDR3 bases are TGTGCCAGCAGTTTCTATGAACAGTAC.

With respect to this clone: The gene names given are mouse names. The CDR3 end falls 1 residue outside the read, so it is completed with the germline J gene. V usage is TRBV31 and J usage is TRBJ2-5; TRBD2 matches 12 bases. This CDR3 is 16 amino acids long. V dropped 1 base and J dropped 5; count of bases not matched to a gene: 7. CDR1 GKSSPN and CDR2 SITVG come from the germline V gene. CDR3 DNA (partial): TGTGCCTGGAGTCCTCCACGGACTGGGGGGGGAGACACCCAGTAC. Residues: CAWSPPRTGGGDTQY. The entire CDR3 sequence reads CAWSPPRTGGGDTQYF.

For this clone: These gene names are mouse names. With the read ending 1 residue before the CDR3 end, the germline J gene is used to fill in that end. The rearrangement links TRBV16 to TRBJ1-2, with TRBD1 matching over 11 bases. This CDR3 region has 14 residues. V lost 5 bases, J lost 4 bases, and 3 bases stayed unmatched. Looked up from germline, CDR1 is SGHSA and CDR2 is FRNQAP. The CDR3 sequence is CASSTGQGGSDYTF. The CDR3 DNA, read in part, is TGTGCAAGCAGCACGGGACAGGGGGGCTCCGACTACACC.